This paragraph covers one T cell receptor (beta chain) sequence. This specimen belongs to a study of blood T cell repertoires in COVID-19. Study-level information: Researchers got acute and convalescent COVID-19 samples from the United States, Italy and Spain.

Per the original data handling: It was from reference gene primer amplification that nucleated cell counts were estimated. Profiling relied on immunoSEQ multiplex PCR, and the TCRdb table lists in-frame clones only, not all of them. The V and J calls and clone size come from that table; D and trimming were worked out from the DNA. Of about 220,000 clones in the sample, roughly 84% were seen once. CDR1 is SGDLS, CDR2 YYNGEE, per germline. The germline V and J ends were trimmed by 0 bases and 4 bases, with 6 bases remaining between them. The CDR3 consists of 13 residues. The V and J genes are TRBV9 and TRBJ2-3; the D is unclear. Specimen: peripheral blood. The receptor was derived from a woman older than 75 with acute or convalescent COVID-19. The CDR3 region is CASSVGSADTQYF. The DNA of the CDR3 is TGTGCCAGCAGCGTAGGCAGCGCAGATACGCAGTATTTT.